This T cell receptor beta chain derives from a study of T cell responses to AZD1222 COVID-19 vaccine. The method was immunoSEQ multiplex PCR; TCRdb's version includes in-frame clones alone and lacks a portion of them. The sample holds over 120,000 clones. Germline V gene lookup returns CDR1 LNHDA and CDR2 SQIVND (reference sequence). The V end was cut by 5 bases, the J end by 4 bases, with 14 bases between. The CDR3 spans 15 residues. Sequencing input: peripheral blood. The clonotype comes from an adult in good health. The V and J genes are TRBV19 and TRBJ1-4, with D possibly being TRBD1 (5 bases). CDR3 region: CASSVVGAYNEKLFF. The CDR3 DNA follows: TGTGCCAGTAGTGTAGTCGGGGCCTATAATGAAAAACTGTTTTTT.